These 11 T cell receptor beta chains originate from one sample sequenced in a study of cytomegalovirus exposure and HLA in healthy donors. Use of 60 Vbeta and 13 Jbeta primers characterized the PCR. Clones were read by immunoSEQ multiplex PCR, and TCRdb kept only the in-frame ones, dropping some. This repertoire shows about 190,000 clones, more than 70% found once; its top ten account for about 0.25%. The sequenced material came from PBMCs. The receptor source for this set is a boy aged 5-17 years in good health and CMV-seronegative.

This sequence joins TRBV7-2 and TRBJ2-7, with D possibly being TRBD2 (8 bases). Per germline, CDR1 SGHTA and CDR2 FQGNSA. Trimming pared 7 bases from V and 4 bases from J, leaving 14 bases between. The CDR3 contains 13 residues. The CDR3 protein is CASNAGGQYEQYF. In DNA form, the CDR3 reads TGTGCCAGCAATGCGGGGGGACAGTACGAGCAGTACTTC. Full variable domain (remainder filled in from reference TRBV7-2 and TRBJ2-7): GAGVSQSPSNKVTEKGKDVELRCDPISGHTALYWYRQSLGQGLEFLIYFQGNSAPDKSGLPSDRFSAERTGGSVSTLTIQRTQQEDSAVYLCASNAGGQYEQYFGPGTRLTVT.

The chain carries TRBV6-5 and TRBJ2-3; a weak D match, TRBD1 (6 bases). This CDR3 contains 14 residues. V gave up 2 bases and J gave up 3 bases, with 9 bases separating them. The germline V gene encodes CDR1 MNHEY and CDR2 SVGAGI. CDR3: CASSYGQTTDTQYF. CDR3 sequence (DNA): TGTGCCAGCAGTTACGGACAGACGACAGATACGCAGTATTTT.

As DNA, the CDR3 is TGTGCCAGCAGCTTAGATGGGGGGACTACAGATACGCAGTATTTT. It is translated as CASSLDGGTTDTQYF. V gene TRBV7-2 combines with J gene TRBJ2-3, with D possibly TRBD2 on 6 matching bases. V lost 1 base and J 3 bases, leaving 11 bases between the germline ends. CDR1 and CDR2 (germline): SGHTA, FQGNSA. CDR3 size: 15 residues.

There are a few counts of this clone. V and J are TRBV10-1 and TRBJ1-4, with D uncertain. Germline loops: CDR1 WNHNN, CDR2 SYGVQD (reference sequence). The CDR3 runs 13 residues. Trimming stripped 3 bases from V and 0 bases from J, with 2 bases between. Here the CDR3 DNA reads TGCGCCAGCAGTGATACAACTAATGAAAAACTGTTTTTT. It specifies CASSDTTNEKLFF.

The V and J genes are TRBV25-1 and TRBJ1-1; D uncertain. This CDR3 spans 12 amino acids. V lost 4 bases and J 6 bases, leaving 9 bases between the germline ends. Germline CDR1 is MGHDK and CDR2 is SYGVNS. The CDR3: CASSGPGSEAFF. Written as DNA, the CDR3 is TGTGCCAGCAGTGGTCCGGGATCTGAAGCTTTCTTT.

This chain connects TRBV5-1 to TRBJ2-5; possible D gene TRBD1, 6 bases. Per the germline V gene, CDR1 is SGHRS and CDR2 is YFSETQ. The CDR3 consists of 15 residues. Trimming left V 1 base short and J 0 bases short, with 10 bases between. CDR3 sequence: CASSLPQGNQETQYF. The CDR3 DNA reads TGCGCCAGCAGCTTGCCACAGGGAAACCAAGAGACCCAGTACTTC. Variable domain in full (rest from reference TRBV5-1 and TRBJ2-5): KAGVTQTPRYLIKTRGQQVTLSCSPISGHRSVSWYQQTPGQGLQFLFEYFSETQRNKGNFPGRFSGRQFSNSRSEMNVSTLELGDSALYLCASSLPQGNQETQYFGPGTRLLVL.

The chain couples TRBV2 to TRBJ2-1; 8 bases line up with TRBD2. V was pared by 9 bases and J by 4 bases, with 8 bases of the junction left unmatched. The CDR3 consists of 14 residues. In germline, CDR1 is SNHLY, CDR2 FYNNEI. CDR3 coding DNA: TGTGCCAGTAACGAGCGGGAGAAGTACAATGAGCAGTTCTTC. Protein: CASNEREKYNEQFF.

The chain recombines TRBV9 with TRBJ2-3; D is possibly TRBD2 (5 bases). This CDR3 contains 13 residues. Trimming shortened V by 0 bases and J by 5 bases, and 7 bases separated the two germline ends. Per germline, CDR1 SGDLS and CDR2 YYNGEE. CDR3 coding DNA: TGTGCCAGCAGCGTAGATGAGGGAGATACGCAGTATTTT. This codes for CASSVDEGDTQYF.

This chain connects TRBV19 to TRBJ2-5; 8 nucleotides agree with TRBD1. CDR3 length: 16 amino acids. CDR1 and CDR2 (germline): LNHDA, SQIVND (reference sequence). V gave up 6 bases and J gave up 0 bases; unmatched junction bases: 9. In DNA, the CDR3 is TGTGCCAGTAGGCCAAGGACAGGGCCTTACCAAGAGACCCAGTACTTC. Its protein product is CASRPRTGPYQETQYF.

The chain carries TRBV5-1 and TRBJ1-2, with 7 bases fitting TRBD1. With 4 bases clipped from V and 2 bases from J, the junction kept 8 bases outside the gene matches. The germline CDR1 and CDR2 sequences are SGHRS and YFSETQ. The CDR3 totals 15 residues. The CDR3 is CASSVVQGVNYGYTF. CDR3 DNA: TGCGCCAGCAGCGTAGTTCAGGGGGTGAACTATGGCTACACCTTC.

The chain carries TRBV30 and TRBJ2-5; TRBD1 aligns across 7 bases. The J call is in doubt because the DNA end fits TRBJ2-7 better. The germline V gene encodes CDR1 GTSNPN and CDR2 SVGIG (reference sequence). This CDR3 contains 13 residues. This CDR3 reads CAWRRQGAGEQYF. In DNA, the CDR3 is TGTGCCTGGAGGAGACAGGGTGCAGGCGAGCAGTACTTC.